Listed here is a single TCR beta chain. The antigen is undetermined. Germline CDR1 reads MGHDK; CDR2 reads SYGVNS. The length of the CDR3 is 18 residues. Trimming took 0 bases from V and 3 from J, leaving 18 bases between them. This specimen comes from a study of T-cell reconstitution after alpha-beta-depleted transplantation in children. A library of TCRbeta sequences, prepared with unique molecular identifiers, was generated. TCRdb recomputed calls from the PCR reads with MiXCR, one row per CDR3 protein. The sample includes roughly 570,000 distinct CDR3 sequences, about a quarter of them seen just once. Whole-study results and caveats: T-cell counts and diversity at one year post-transplant came mainly from newly produced T cells. Expanded graft clones numbering several hundred reportedly gave rise to alpha-beta T cells about two months after transplant. Some patients owed their high day-60 TCRbeta diversity to surviving recipient T cells and thymic progenitors.

Sequenced here: PBMCs, sampled before TCRalphabeta/CD19-depleted stem cell transplant. V and J are TRBV25-1 and TRBJ1-3, with D perhaps matching TRBD1 (5 bases). The sequence was collected from a boy under three years old with Wiskott-Aldrich syndrome, due to receive a stem cell transplant. CDR3 sequence (DNA): TGTGCCAGCAGTGAATATTTATGGTTGGAGGGGTTTGGAAACACCATATATTTT. Its translation: CASSEYLWLEGFGNTIYF.